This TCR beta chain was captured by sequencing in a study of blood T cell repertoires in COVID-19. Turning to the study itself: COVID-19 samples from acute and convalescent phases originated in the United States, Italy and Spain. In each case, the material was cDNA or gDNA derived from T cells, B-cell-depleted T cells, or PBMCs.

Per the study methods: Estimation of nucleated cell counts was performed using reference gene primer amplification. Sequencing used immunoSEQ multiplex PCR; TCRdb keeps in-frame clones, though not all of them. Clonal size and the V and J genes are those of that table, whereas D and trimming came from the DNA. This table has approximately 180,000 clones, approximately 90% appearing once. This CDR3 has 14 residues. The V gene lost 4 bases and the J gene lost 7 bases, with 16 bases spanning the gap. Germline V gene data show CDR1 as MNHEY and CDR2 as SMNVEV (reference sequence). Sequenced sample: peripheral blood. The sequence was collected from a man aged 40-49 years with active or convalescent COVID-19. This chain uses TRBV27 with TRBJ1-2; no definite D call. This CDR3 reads CASSSYGGRAGYTF. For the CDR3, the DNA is TGTGCCAGCAGTTCCTACGGCGGTCGTGCTGGCTACACCTTC.